This paragraph covers one TCR beta chain sequence. What it binds is unknown. Germline assignment: CDR1 MNHEY and CDR2 SMNVEV (reference sequence). This CDR3 spans 15 amino acids. J gave up 6 bases and V 3 bases, and 9 bases lay outside the gene matches. This entry belongs to a study of cytomegalovirus exposure and HLA in healthy donors. About the research overall: Ancestry clustering placed more than 80% of roughly 400 genotyped donors in the Caucasian-associated cluster.

The PCR employed 60 Vbeta primers together with 13 Jbeta primers. Assay: immunoSEQ multiplex PCR; the TCRdb copy retains only in-frame clones and omits some. Recorded for this sample: about 67,000 clones. The study, taken as a whole, reports: An analysis that came later showed most CMV-associated TCR beta chains appearing HLA-restricted.

The sample taken for sequencing was PBMCs. This sequence originates from a woman aged 40-49 years in good health and CMV-seropositive. V usage is TRBV27 and J usage is TRBJ2-3; 7 nucleotides match TRBD2. In DNA, the CDR3 is TGTGCCAGCAGTTTGGGAGGGGCCGCACGGGATACGCAGTATTTT. Residues: CASSLGGAARDTQYF.